Listed below are T cell receptor beta chains from one sample, sequenced in a study of shared clonotypes between healthy human individuals. TCRdb's table, derived via immunoSEQ multiplex PCR, lists solely in-frame clones and lacks some. The sample consists of about 500,000 clones, approximately 77% of them appearing once. Sequences were obtained from PBMCs. These receptors came from a woman between 40 and 55 years old in good health. Some clones in this sample may be carry-over from other donors' samples. Each CDR3 is given with its conserved first and last residue. The D gene is left open where the match is weak. The size entry is marked missing in some rows and otherwise reads once, few, many or a size class.

v_call,clone_size,d_call,j_call,cdr3_aa,cdr3_nt
TRBV2,-,-,TRBJ2-1,CASSELREQFF,TGTGCCAGCAGTGAACTTCGAGAGCAGTTCTTC
TRBV6-1,-,TRBD2,TRBJ2-7,CASSEGPGGSPSYEQYF,TGTGCCAGCAGTGAAGGTCCGGGGGGGTCCCCTTCCTACGAGCAGTACTTC
TRBV6-5,-,-,TRBJ2-1,CASSSDWSSYNEQFF,TGTGCCAGCAGCTCCGACTGGAGCTCCTACAATGAGCAGTTCTTC
TRBV6-5,-,-,TRBJ1-4,CASSYTGGDEKLFF,TGTGCCAGCAGTTACACGGGGGGGGATGAAAAACTGTTTTTT
TRBV7-2,many,TRBD1,TRBJ2-7,CASSFYRGTYEQYF,TGTGCCAGCAGCTTTTACAGGGGGACCTACGAGCAGTACTTC
TRBV9,-,TRBD1,TRBJ2-5,CASSIRGNQETQYF,TGTGCCAGCAGCATCAGGGGGAACCAAGAGACCCAGTACTTC
TRBV5-3,few,TRBD1,TRBJ1-1,CARSLLDRAWAEAFF,TGTGCCAGAAGCCTATTAGACAGGGCGTGGGCTGAAGCTTTCTTT
TRBV29-1,-,-,TRBJ2-7,CSVSPSAIYEQYF,TGCAGCGTTTCACCGTCGGCTATCTACGAGCAGTACTTC
TRBV5-1,few,TRBD1,TRBJ1-4,CASSLGDRSNEKLFF,TGCGCCAGCAGCTTGGGGGACAGGTCTAATGAAAAACTGTTTTTT
TRBV11-2,-,TRBD1,TRBJ2-1,CASSFRGSSYNEQFF,TGTGCCAGCAGCTTCAGGGGGAGCTCCTACAATGAGCAGTTCTTC
TRBV6-5,-,-,TRBJ1-5,CASSYSGSGQPQHF,TGTGCCAGCAGTTACTCAGGGTCTGGTCAGCCCCAGCATTTT
TRBV5-1,-,-,TRBJ2-1,CASRMEGVRKQFF,TGCGCCAGCAGAATGGAGGGGGTTAGAAAGCAGTTCTTC
TRBV28,-,-,TRBJ2-1,CASSPTTGAAGGSYNEQFF,TGTGCCAGCAGTCCGACGACAGGGGCGGCGGGAGGGTCCTACAATGAGCAGTTCTTC
TRBV5-4,-,-,TRBJ1-2,CASTPIGLGNYGYTF,TGTGCCAGCACCCCTATCGGACTGGGTAACTATGGCTACACCTTC
TRBV10-3,-,TRBD1,TRBJ1-2,CAIPDRGTYGYTF,TGTGCCATCCCGGACAGGGGCACCTATGGCTACACCTTC
TRBV28,-,-,TRBJ2-7,CASSLASPYEQYF,TGTGCCAGCAGTTTGGCGTCTCCCTACGAGCAGTACTTC
TRBV28,-,TRBD2,TRBJ2-1,CAIQLAGSNEQFF,TGTGCCATCCAACTAGCGGGGTCTAATGAGCAGTTCTTC
TRBV4-2,many,TRBD2,TRBJ2-3,CASSQRLRTSGRIATDTQYF,TGTGCCAGCAGCCAAAGGCTTAGGACTAGCGGGAGGATAGCCACAGATACGCAGTATTTT
TRBV11-2,-,-,TRBJ1-3,CASSLNGRGGTYF,TGTGCCAGCAGCTTAAATGGGCGTGGGGGGACCTATTTT
TRBV28,-,TRBD2,TRBJ2-3,CASSATGRATTDTQYF,TGTGCCAGCAGTGCGACCGGGAGGGCGACAACAGATACGCAGTATTTT
TRBV5-6,-,-,TRBJ2-2,CASTPLGTTGELFF,TGTGCCAGCACCCCTCTGGGTACGACCGGGGAGCTGTTTTTT
TRBV5-4,few,-,TRBJ2-7,CASSLIGGRYEQYF,TGTGCCAGCAGCTTGATCGGGGGCCGGTACGAGCAGTACTTC
TRBV7-9,-,TRBD2,TRBJ2-1,CASSSLAGPVYNEQFF,TGTGCCAGCAGCTCACTAGCGGGACCTGTTTACAATGAGCAGTTCTTC
TRBV28,-,TRBD1,TRBJ1-1,CASTNPRTGNTEAFF,TGTGCCAGCACCAACCCTCGGACAGGGAACACTGAAGCTTTCTTT
TRBV30,-,-,TRBJ2-2,CAWSRSLVTGELFF,TGTGCCTGGAGTAGGAGTTTAGTAACCGGGGAGCTGTTTTTT
TRBV27,-,-,TRBJ2-7,CASSLKGTLYEQYF,TGTGCCAGCAGTTTGAAGGGAACACTCTACGAGCAGTACTTC
TRBV18,few,TRBD1,TRBJ1-1,CASSPPGQPEAFF,TGTGCCAGCTCACCACCGGGACAGCCGGAAGCTTTCTTT
TRBV15,many,-,TRBJ2-5,CATSKGQMGEQYF,TGTGCCACCAGCAAAGGACAGATGGGGGAGCAGTACTTC
TRBV28,once,TRBD1,TRBJ1-1,CASTTGQGNTEAFF,TGTGCCAGCACTACGGGACAGGGGAACACTGAAGCTTTCTTT
TRBV14,-,-,TRBJ1-1,CASSSTGNTEAFF,TGTGCCAGCAGCTCGACAGGAAACACTGAAGCTTTCTTT
TRBV2,-,-,TRBJ1-5,CASVGGGDQPQHF,TGTGCCAGCGTCGGGGGTGGGGATCAGCCCCAGCATTTT
TRBV5-1,-,-,TRBJ2-1,CASSLGGSLSYNEQFF,TGCGCCAGCAGCTTAGGTGGGAGTCTTTCCTACAATGAGCAGTTCTTC
TRBV15,-,-,TRBJ2-7,CATTPEGETSYEQYF,TGTGCCACCACCCCGGAGGGGGAGACCTCCTACGAGCAGTACTTC
TRBV9,-,-,TRBJ1-1,CASSVSQGNTEAFF,TGTGCCAGCAGCGTAAGTCAGGGTAACACTGAAGCTTTCTTT
TRBV29-1,-,TRBD1,TRBJ1-1,CSVAGQGVPEAFF,TGCAGCGTTGCGGGACAGGGGGTCCCTGAAGCTTTCTTT
TRBV5-4,-,-,TRBJ2-5,CASSLDPGETQYF,TGTGCCAGCAGCTTGGATCCGGGGGAGACCCAGTACTTC
TRBV6-6,few,-,TRBJ2-6,CASSSPFSGANVLTF,TGTGCCAGCAGTTCACCTTTCTCTGGGGCCAACGTCCTGACTTTC
TRBV30,few,-,TRBJ2-1,CAWAEDSYNEQFF,TGTGCCTGGGCAGAGGACTCCTACAATGAGCAGTTCTTC
TRBV28,-,TRBD1,TRBJ2-5,CASNTGGYQETQYF,TGTGCCAGCAATACAGGGGGTTACCAAGAGACCCAGTACTTC
TRBV4-3,-,-,TRBJ2-7,CASSQDYRVSRGYEQYF,TGCGCCAGCAGCCAAGATTACAGGGTCTCTAGGGGCTACGAGCAGTACTTC
TRBV7-2,once,-,TRBJ1-1,CASSLGGLVDAFF,TGTGCCAGCAGCTTAGGGGGGCTCGTCGACGCTTTCTTT